The 20 T cell receptor beta chains reported below all come from one sample, sequenced in a study of blood T cell repertoires in COVID-19. Libraries were prepared by immunoSEQ multiplex PCR; TCRdb keeps only in-frame clonotypes and omits some of them. In the table there are roughly 300,000 clones, around 90% of which are singletons. The material sequenced was PBMCs or T cells enriched from blood (not recorded which). Receptor source: a woman aged 25 to 39 who had recovered from COVID-19.

The chain combines TRBV27 with TRBJ1-1, with a weak D call TRBD1 (6 bases). Germline V gene data show CDR1 as MNHEY and CDR2 as SMNVEV (reference sequence). The CDR3 runs 18 residues. V was pared by 9 bases and J by 3 bases, with 29 bases between. The CDR3 DNA sequence: TGTGCCAGTAAAACTTACTCGGGACACCCAGGGGCTGACACTGAAGCTTTCTTT. It codes for CASKTYSGHPGADTEAFF.

The chain joins TRBV4-2 to TRBJ2-2; 10 bases are shared with TRBD2. J lost 7 bases, V lost 4 bases, and 6 bases had no gene match. The CDR3 consists of 15 residues. Germline CDR1 is LGHNA and CDR2 is YNFKEQ. Written as DNA, the CDR3 is TGTGCCAGCAGCCCACTAGCGGGAAATAACGGGGAGCTGTTTTTT. Protein product: CASSPLAGNNGELFF.

J is TRBJ2-2 and V is TRBV27; 7 nucleotides line up with TRBD1. The CDR3 loop spans 15 amino acids. Germline-derived CDR1 and CDR2 are MNHEY and SMNVEV (reference sequence). With 5 bases clipped from V and 4 bases from J, the junction kept 7 bases outside the gene matches. The CDR3 DNA reads TGTGCCAGCAGTCCCGGGACAGTTCTCACCGGGGAGCTGTTTTTT. This sequence encodes CASSPGTVLTGELFF.

The rearrangement uses TRBV7-2 and TRBJ2-7; TRBD1 aligns across 7 bases. Germline CDR1 is SGHTA and CDR2 is FQGNSA. Trimming at V came to 2 bases and at J to 2 bases, leaving 3 bases not matched to a gene. This CDR3 is built from 14 residues. CDR3 residues: CASSLQTGPYEQYF. The CDR3 coding sequence is TGTGCCAGCAGCTTACAGACAGGGCCCTACGAGCAGTACTTC.

The chain employs TRBV30 and TRBJ2-7, with D possibly matching TRBD1 (6 bases). This CDR3 comprises 13 residues. V lost 2 bases and J lost 2, with 10 bases in between. Per germline, CDR1 GTSNPN and CDR2 SVGIG (reference sequence). CDR3 in amino acids: CAWSLGQTYEQYF. CDR3 coding DNA: TGTGCCTGGAGTTTAGGACAGACCTACGAGCAGTACTTC.

This chain links TRBV11-1 with TRBJ2-7; D gene ambiguous. V was trimmed by 5 bases and J by 2 bases, leaving 10 bases between them. Germline V gene lookup returns CDR1 SGHAT and CDR2 FQDESV (reference sequence). CDR3 length: 13 amino acids. CDR3 sequence reads: CASSHSETYEQYF. CDR3 DNA sequence: TGTGCCAGCAGCCATTCAGAAACCTACGAGCAGTACTTC.

The CDR3 loop is CASSESSGGEAFF. The CDR3, as DNA: TGTGCCAGCAGTGAGAGCTCAGGGGGTGAAGCTTTCTTT. This rearrangement joins TRBV2 to TRBJ1-1; the match to TRBD1 covers 7 bases. J was trimmed by 7 bases and V by 3 bases; bases with no gene match: 5. From germline, CDR1 is SNHLY and CDR2 FYNNEI. The CDR3 extends over 13 amino acids.

The rearrangement joins TRBV7-3 to TRBJ1-1; TRBD1 agrees at 7 bases. CDR3 length: 17 residues. In germline, CDR1 is SGHTA, CDR2 FQGTGA. The J segment lost 2 bases and the V segment lost 4 bases, leaving 13 bases of the junction unmatched. The CDR3 nucleotides read TGTGCCAGCAGCTCCGGGGCGGGGACAGCAGATAACACTGAAGCTTTCTTT. This gives the protein CASSSGAGTADNTEAFF. Complete variable domain (other parts from reference TRBV7-3 and TRBJ1-1): GAGVSQTPSNKVTEKGKYVELRCDPISGHTALYWYRQSLGQGPEFLIYFQGTGAADDSGLPNDRFFAVRPEGSVSTLKIQRTERGDSAVYLCASSSGAGTADNTEAFFGQGTRLTVV.

V and J are TRBV19 and TRBJ1-2, with TRBD1 matching 10 bases. V shed 6 bases and J 4 bases; nucleotides not matched to a gene: 5. The CDR3 has 14 residues. Germline assignment: CDR1 LNHDA and CDR2 SQIVND (reference sequence). For the CDR3, the DNA is TGTGCCAGTAGCACGGGACAGGGGACCTATGGCTACACCTTC. Translating gives CASSTGQGTYGYTF. Full variable domain (missing parts from reference TRBV19 and TRBJ1-2): DGGITQSPKYLFRKEGQNVTLSCEQNLNHDAMYWYRQDPGQGLRLIYYSQIVNDFQKGDIAEGYSVSREKKESFPLTVTSAQKNPTAFYLCASSTGQGTYGYTFGSGTRLTVV.

The gene calls are TRBV18 and TRBJ2-7; 10 bases agree with TRBD1. CDR1 and CDR2 (germline): KGHSH, LQKENI. The CDR3 consists of 14 residues. Germline trimming cut 6 bases from V and 5 bases from J; bases unmatched to any gene: 7. Here the CDR3 reads CASSRGTGVNEQYF. CDR3 coding DNA: TGTGCCAGCTCCCGCGGGACAGGGGTCAACGAGCAGTACTTC. The full variable domain, with the rest looked up from reference TRBV18 and TRBJ2-7, is NAGVMQNPRHLVRRRGQEARLRCSPMKGHSHVYWYRQLPEEGLKFMVYLQKENIIDESGMPKERFSAEFPKEGPSILRIQQVVRGDSAAYFCASSRGTGVNEQYFGPGTRLTVT.

The chain employs TRBV21-1 and TRBJ2-2; the table calls TRBD1, which could not be checked here. TRBV21-1 is noted as a pseudogene. The CDR3 runs 11 residues. The CDR3 coding sequence is TGTGCCAGCAACATTACCGGGGAGCTGTTTTTT. It yields the protein CASNITGELFF.

The J gene is TRBJ2-1, the V gene TRBV6-5; possibly TRBD1 for D (9 bases). In germline, CDR1 is MNHEY, CDR2 SVGAGI. Trimming took 4 bases from V and 9 from J, leaving 16 bases between them. The CDR3 has 14 amino acids. In DNA, the CDR3 is TGTGCCAGCAGTTCACTAGCGGACAGGGGTGAGCAGTTCTTC. Encoded protein: CASSSLADRGEQFF.

The chain uses TRBV7-3 and TRBJ1-6; D unresolved. Trimming removed 5 bases at V and 1 base at J, with 3 bases between. CDR1 is SGHTA and CDR2 is FQGTGA in the germline V gene. The CDR3 has 13 residues. CDR3 loop: CASSASYNSPLHF. In DNA form, the CDR3 reads TGTGCCAGCAGCGCGTCCTATAATTCACCCCTCCACTTT.

The chain has TRBV6-5 and TRBJ1-1, with a tentative D call TRBD1 (6 bases). V lost 6 bases and J lost 2, with 13 bases in between. The CDR3 totals 14 residues. CDR1 and CDR2 from the germline V gene are MNHEY and SVGAGI. The DNA for the CDR3 is TGTGCCAGCAGCCGTGGGACAACAAACACTGAAGCTTTCTTT. It yields the protein CASSRGTTNTEAFF.

On this clone: Within the sample, other DNA sequences also encode this same CDR3. The CDR3 here is CASSPDSSGNTIYF. The CDR3 DNA reads TGCGCCAGCAGCCCGGACAGCTCTGGAAACACCATATATTTT. This sequence joins TRBV5-1 and TRBJ1-3; perhaps TRBD1 as D (6 bases). V was clipped by 4 bases and J by 0 bases, with 8 bases between them. Germline loops: CDR1 SGHRS, CDR2 YFSETQ. This CDR3 has 14 residues.

J is TRBJ2-7 and V is TRBV11-3; the D gene is possibly TRBD1 (6 bases). Germline V gene data show CDR1 as SGHNT and CDR2 as YENEEA. Trimming removed 5 bases from V and 6 bases from J, with 14 bases in between. The CDR3 extends over 13 amino acids. CDR3 residues: CASSPNRRGEQYF. For the CDR3, the DNA is TGTGCCAGCAGCCCCAATCGCAGGGGCGAGCAGTACTTC.

The genes are TRBV29-1 and TRBJ2-7, with 12 nucleotides matching TRBD2. Trimming cost V 3 bases and J 0 bases; bases outside gene matches: 6. The CDR3 runs 16 residues. Germline V lookup: CDR1 SQVTM, CDR2 ANQGSEA. CDR3 bases: TGCAGCGTTGACGGACTAGCGGGAAAAGACTCCTACGAGCAGTACTTC. Translated: CSVDGLAGKDSYEQYF.

This chain connects TRBV5-1 to TRBJ1-2; D remains ambiguous. The CDR3 contains 14 residues. Germline V gives CDR1 SGHRS, CDR2 YFSETQ. Trimming cost V 1 base and J 0 bases, with 7 bases left between them. DNA of the CDR3: TGCGCCAGCAGCTTGTTATCTTCTAACTATGGCTACACCTTC. It translates to CASSLLSSNYGYTF. Full variable domain (outside the CDR3, taken from reference TRBV5-1 and TRBJ1-2): KAGVTQTPRYLIKTRGQQVTLSCSPISGHRSVSWYQQTPGQGLQFLFEYFSETQRNKGNFPGRFSGRQFSNSRSEMNVSTLELGDSALYLCASSLLSSNYGYTFGSGTRLTVV.

The chain has TRBV4-3 and TRBJ2-6; unclear D gene. Trimming left V 2 bases short and J 4 bases short, with 18 bases between. The CDR3 has 18 residues. CDR1 and CDR2 (germline): LGHNA, YSLEER. The CDR3 loop is CASSQRGGFSGGANVLTF. The CDR3, as DNA: TGCGCCAGCAGCCAACGAGGTGGATTCTCTGGAGGGGCCAACGTCCTGACTTTC.

The chain combines TRBV11-2 with TRBJ1-5; 8 bases are shared with TRBD1. The V and J ends lost 5 bases and 7 bases, in that order; junction bases with no gene match: 10. This CDR3 has 15 residues. Per the germline V gene, CDR1 is SGHAT and CDR2 is FQNNGV. CDR3 amino acids: CASSPGTGHIQPQHF. As DNA, the CDR3 is TGTGCCAGCAGCCCAGGGACAGGTCATATCCAGCCCCAGCATTTT.